This passage covers 10 T cell receptor beta chains from one sample sequenced in a study of blood T cell repertoires in COVID-19 (dated by TCRdb to 2018 to 2020). Preparation of the library involved the immunoSEQ multiplex PCR assay. The source is immuneACCESS, and TCRdb retained only in-frame sequences with V and J called. Part of the clones is not carried over; for the studies checked, unresolved V genes explain less than half of this, and the remainder is unexplained. Across this sample there are about 170,000 clones, with roughly 93% seen only once. Together, the top ten hold about 5% of the sample. Sequenced sample: peripheral blood. These receptors were collected from a man younger than 35 with COVID-19, enrolled during active disease.

The rearrangement uses TRBV27 and TRBJ1-2, with a weak D call TRBD1 (5 bases). Germline V gene data show CDR1 as MNHEY and CDR2 as SMNVEV (reference sequence). The V gene lost 6 bases and the J gene lost 3 bases, with 17 bases spanning the gap. The CDR3 extends over 15 amino acids. This CDR3 reads CASSPGGGRDYGYTF. CDR3 in DNA: TGTGCCAGCAGCCCGGGGGGAGGGAGGGACTATGGCTACACCTTC.

The count of this clone is one. The chain recombines TRBV4-2 with TRBJ2-3, with TRBD2 identical over 7 bases. This CDR3 contains 15 residues. V was pared by 1 base and J by 2 bases, with 3 bases of the junction left unmatched. Germline V gene data show CDR1 as LGHNA and CDR2 as YNFKEQ. Here the CDR3 reads CASSQGLAHTDTQYF. CDR3 nucleotides: TGTGCCAGCAGCCAAGGACTAGCACACACAGATACGCAGTATTTT.

V usage is TRBV3-1 (or the pseudogene TRBV3-2) and J usage is TRBJ2-3; weak D call: TRBD1 (6 bases). CDR1 and CDR2 (germline): LGHDT, YNNKEL (reference sequence). The ends were cut back, 4 bases at V and 2 bases at J, with 10 bases in the middle. CDR3 length: 14 residues. CDR3 amino acids: CASSPTGNTDTQYF. The CDR3 bases are TGTGCCAGCAGCCCAACAGGGAACACAGATACGCAGTATTTT.

This clone was found a few times. The chain recombines TRBV28 with TRBJ2-7, with 9 bases lining up with TRBD2. The J segment lost 1 base and the V segment lost 6 bases, leaving 10 bases of the junction unmatched. Germline loops: CDR1 MDHEN, CDR2 SYDVKM. This CDR3 contains 16 residues. The CDR3 reads CASSLTKTSGSYEQYF. The CDR3 coding sequence is TGTGCCAGCAGCTTAACGAAGACTAGCGGTTCCTACGAGCAGTACTTC.

The chain combines TRBV11-2 with TRBJ1-5; 10 nucleotides agree with TRBD1. CDR3 length equals 13 residues. Trimming removed 9 bases from V and 3 bases from J; junction bases left unmatched: 2. Germline-derived CDR1 and CDR2 are SGHAT and FQNNGV. CDR3 bases: TGTGCCAGTGGGACAGGGGCCAATCAGCCCCAGCATTTT. Its translation: CASGTGANQPQHF.

The chain joins TRBV28 to TRBJ1-5; tentative D call: TRBD1 (6 bases). CDR3 size: 14 residues. Trimming cost V 5 bases and J 3 bases, with 11 bases left between them. From germline, CDR1 is MDHEN and CDR2 SYDVKM. The CDR3 here is CASSPRTVNQPQHF. CDR3 bases: TGTGCCAGCAGTCCTAGGACAGTCAATCAGCCCCAGCATTTT.

This clone was found once. This chain connects TRBV15 to TRBJ2-3; 7 bases are shared with TRBD2. Germline CDR1 reads LNHNV; CDR2 reads YYDKDF (reference sequence). Germline trimming cut 1 base from V and 4 bases from J; bases unmatched to any gene: 5. This CDR3 has 15 residues. The CDR3 sequence is CATSRGGGGSDTQYF. The CDR3 DNA reads TGTGCCACCAGCAGAGGTGGGGGGGGTTCAGATACGCAGTATTTT.

The chain carries TRBV28 and TRBJ2-1, with 7 bases fitting TRBD2. The CDR3 extends over 12 amino acids. The V segment lost 3 bases and the J segment 14 bases; nucleotides outside the gene matches: 7. Germline V gives CDR1 MDHEN, CDR2 SYDVKM. As DNA, the CDR3 is TGTGCCAGCAGTTTTCCGGGAGGAAGTAAGTTCTTC. Translated: CASSFPGGSKFF.

J is TRBJ2-1 and V is TRBV27; D unresolved. V gave up 7 bases and J gave up 0 bases, with 10 bases separating them. The CDR3 has 14 residues. CDR1 is MNHEY, CDR2 SMNVEV, per germline (reference sequence). The CDR3 DNA reads TGTGCCAGCAAGGTCTGGAGCTCCTACAATGAGCAGTTCTTC. Its translation: CASKVWSSYNEQFF.

CDR3 sequence: CASSYWATGGYEQYF. The CDR3 DNA is TGTGCCAGCAGTTACTGGGCGACAGGGGGCTACGAGCAGTACTTC. This chain links TRBV6-2 or TRBV6-3 with TRBJ2-7, with 9 bases fitting TRBD1. Looked up from germline, CDR1 is MNHEY and CDR2 is SVGEGT. This CDR3 is built from 15 residues. V shed 1 base and J 3 bases; nucleotides not matched to a gene: 4.